The 28 T cell receptor beta chains listed next were all sequenced from one sample in a study of T cells in Graves' hyperthyroidism and ophthalmopathy. Amplified regions were TCR beta CDR3 sequences from RNA transcripts. Primed by the HTBI set, a first-round RT-PCR was run on the TCR CDR3. MiXCR, run by TCRdb on the multiplex PCR reads, gives a single entry per CDR3 protein. The sample holds hundreds of thousands of distinct CDR3 sequences, 45% seen once. The material sequenced was peripheral blood or thyroid tissue (not recorded which). The receptor set was obtained from an adult man with Graves' disease, either hyperthyroidism or ophthalmopathy (not recorded which).

The rearrangement joins TRBV5-1 to TRBJ2-2; D ambiguous. Germline assignment: CDR1 SGHRS and CDR2 YFSETQ. Trimming removed 0 bases at V and 10 bases at J, with 7 bases between. This CDR3 spans 12 amino acids. CDR3 sequence reads: CASSLAAEELFF. CDR3 bases: TGCGCCAGCAGCTTGGCGGCCGAGGAGCTGTTTTTT.

The CDR3 coding sequence is TGTGCCATCCTTTCTAGCGGGGGGCCTCGGGAGACCCAGTACTTC. Its protein product is CAILSSGGPRETQYF. J is TRBJ2-5 and V is TRBV10-3; TRBD2 aligns across 11 bases. CDR1 and CDR2 (germline): ENHRY, SYGVKD. Trimming removed 8 bases from V and 5 bases from J; junction bases left unmatched: 10. CDR3 size: 15 residues.

The chain combines TRBV15 with TRBJ1-1; D may be TRBD1 (6 bases). Germline values: CDR1 LNHNV, CDR2 YYDKDF (reference sequence). Trimming left V 3 bases short and J 0 bases short, with 11 bases between. CDR3 size: 15 residues. The CDR3 coding sequence is TGTGCCACCAGCAGCCAAGGGGGTCTGAACACTGAAGCTTTCTTT. Its protein is CATSSQGGLNTEAFF.

This rearrangement joins TRBV7-9 to TRBJ2-7; 7 positions agree with TRBD1. This CDR3 comprises 15 residues. V lost 5 bases and J lost 2; bases outside the gene matches: 9. Per germline, CDR1 SEHNR and CDR2 FQNEAQ (reference sequence). CDR3 sequence (DNA): TGTGCCAGCAGCCCGACGCAGGGGGTTCCCTACGAGCAGTACTTC. It is translated as CASSPTQGVPYEQYF. Together with reference TRBV7-9 and TRBJ2-7, the CDR3 gives the full variable domain: DTGVSQNPRHKITKRGQNVTFRCDPISEHNRLYWYRQTLGQGPEFLTYFQNEAQLEKSRLLSDRFSAERPKGSFSTLEIQRTEQGDSAMYLCASSPTQGVPYEQYFGPGTRLTVT.

V usage is TRBV7-3 and J usage is TRBJ1-4, with 7 bases aligning to TRBD1. J lost 0 bases, V lost 2 bases, and 6 bases had no gene match. CDR3 size: 17 residues. Per the germline V gene, CDR1 is SGHTA and CDR2 is FQGTGA. CDR3 bases: TGTGCCAGCAGCTTATCAGACAGGGTGTCAACTAATGAAAAACTGTTTTTT. Its translation is CASSLSDRVSTNEKLFF. The full variable domain, its missing parts supplied by reference TRBV7-3 and TRBJ1-4, is GAGVSQTPSNKVTEKGKYVELRCDPISGHTALYWYRQSLGQGPEFLIYFQGTGAADDSGLPNDRFFAVRPEGSVSTLKIQRTERGDSAVYLCASSLSDRVSTNEKLFFGSGTQLSVL.

A few counts support this clonotype. The rearrangement uses TRBV5-4 and TRBJ2-7; possibly TRBD1 for D (5 bases). The V end was cut by 4 bases, the J end by 1 base, with 15 bases between. Germline CDR1 SGHNT, CDR2 YYREEE (reference sequence). This CDR3 has 15 residues. The CDR3 region is CASSKLRDSSYEQYF. The CDR3 DNA follows: TGTGCCAGCAGCAAACTTAGAGACAGTTCCTACGAGCAGTACTTC.

About this clonotype: A read error may be the cause here, since a much bigger clone is one base away. This chain's CDR3 is CSVNRGDGYTF. CDR3 bases: TGCAGCGTGAACAGGGGGGATGGCTACACCTTC. This chain uses TRBV29-1 with TRBJ1-2; TRBD1 matches 8 bases. CDR3 size: 11 residues. Per germline, CDR1 SQVTM and CDR2 ANQGSEA. V lost 6 bases, J lost 6 bases, and 3 bases stayed unmatched.

The chain couples TRBV25-1 to TRBJ1-4; D remains unclear. The CDR3 loop spans 13 amino acids. V lost 10 bases, J lost 5 bases, and 14 bases lay in between. Germline V gene data show CDR1 as MGHDK and CDR2 as SYGVNS. The CDR3 DNA sequence: TGTGCCACCCGGGGAGAACCCAATGAAAAACTGTTTTTT. Translation gives CATRGEPNEKLFF.

V and J are TRBV29-1 and TRBJ2-7, with TRBD1 as a possible D gene (6 bases). Germline CDR1 reads SQVTM; CDR2 reads ANQGSEA. Between the trimmed V and J ends, which lost 4 bases and 2 bases, there was a span of 15 bases. CDR3 size: 14 residues. The CDR3 nucleotides are TGCAGCGTTGTCAGGGGTGGGATCACCTACGAGCAGTACTTC. The encoded protein is CSVVRGGITYEQYF.

Remarks on this clonotype: It is likely a read error, because the conserved phenylalanine at the end of the CDR3 is missing. The chain has TRBV20-1 and TRBJ1-5; D might be TRBD1 (5 bases). The V and J ends lost 0 bases and 7 bases respectively, with 13 bases between them. The germline gives CDR1 DFQATT, CDR2 SNEGSKA (reference sequence). The CDR3 covers 14 residues. Here the CDR3 reads CSARDYGGGQPQHC. The CDR3 DNA reads as TGCAGTGCTAGAGATTATGGGGGAGGACAGCCCCAGCATTGT.

The rearrangement uses TRBV6-5 and TRBJ2-7, with 7 bases fitting TRBD1. The ends lost 6 bases at V and 3 bases at J; junction bases unmatched: 11. The CDR3 length is 15 residues. CDR1 is MNHEY and CDR2 is SVGAGI in the germline V gene. CDR3 coding DNA: TGTGCCAGCAGGCGACGTGGGGCAGGGGGCTACGAGCAGTACTTC. It yields the protein CASRRRGAGGYEQYF.

This clonotype was detected ten times or more. The chain couples TRBV7-9 to TRBJ2-7; the match to TRBD1 covers 7 bases. Germline trimming cut 2 bases from V and 3 bases from J; bases unmatched to any gene: 4. Germline values: CDR1 SEHNR, CDR2 FQNEAQ (reference sequence). The CDR3 totals 14 residues. The chain's CDR3 is CASSLTDRDYEQYF. Written as DNA, the CDR3 is TGTGCCAGCAGCTTAACCGACAGGGACTACGAGCAGTACTTC. The variable domain in full, completed from reference TRBV7-9 and TRBJ2-7, reads DTGVSQNPRHKITKRGQNVTFRCDPISEHNRLYWYRQTLGQGPEFLTYFQNEAQLEKSRLLSDRFSAERPKGSFSTLEIQRTEQGDSAMYLCASSLTDRDYEQYFGPGTRLTVT.

This clonotype occurred many times. The gene calls are TRBV7-8 and TRBJ2-5; no reliable D call. There are 16 residues in the CDR3. Trimming took off 1 base at V and 9 bases at J, with 21 bases between the two ends. Germline CDR1 and CDR2: SGHVS and FQNEAQ. The DNA of the CDR3 is TGTGCCAGCAGCTTAGATCGGGTGGGGAAAGATGGGTCCCAGTACTTC. Its protein is CASSLDRVGKDGSQYF. Using reference TRBV7-8 and TRBJ2-5 for the parts outside the CDR3, the full variable domain is GAGVSQSPRYKVAKRGQDVALRCDPISGHVSLFWYQQALGQGPEFLTYFQNEAQLDKSGLPSDRFFAERPEGSVSTLKIQRTQQEDSAVYLCASSLDRVGKDGSQYFGPGTRLLVL.

Of note for this clonotype: A much larger clonotype is one base distant, so this may be a read error. The chain couples TRBV2 to TRBJ2-2; D is unclear. This CDR3 comprises 13 residues. Trimming stripped 4 bases from V and 2 bases from J, with 5 bases between. Germline CDR1 is SNHLY and CDR2 is FYNNEI. The CDR3 DNA sequence: TGTGCCAGCAGTGCAATCAACACCGGGGAGCTGTTTTTT. Translation: CASSAINTGELFF.

V gene TRBV29-1 combines with J gene TRBJ1-2; D uncertain. V lost 8 bases and J lost 8, with 12 bases in between. Germline CDR1 is SQVTM and CDR2 is ANQGSEA. The CDR3 has 10 amino acids. The CDR3 region is CSPGAGGYTF. The CDR3 DNA is TGCAGCCCCGGCGCGGGAGGCTACACCTTC.

This clonotype showed up just once. V is TRBV10-3 and J is TRBJ2-5, with D perhaps TRBD1 (7 bases). This CDR3 has 15 residues. V lost 2 bases, J lost 3 bases, and 13 bases lay in between. Germline assignment: CDR1 ENHRY and CDR2 SYGVKD. In DNA form, the CDR3 reads TGTGCCATCAGTGAGGCGGACAGGAGGGAAGAGACCCAGTACTTC. Its translation: CAISEADRREETQYF.

The genes are TRBV7-9 and TRBJ2-5; D ambiguous. In germline, CDR1 is SEHNR, CDR2 FQNEAQ (reference sequence). Trimming left V 5 bases short and J 3 bases short, with 10 bases between. This CDR3 has 13 residues. The DNA of the CDR3 is TGTGCCAGCAGCCCCCGGCGAAAAGAGACCCAGTACTTC. Its translation: CASSPRRKETQYF.

This clonotype showed up just a few times. V usage is TRBV3-1 and J usage is TRBJ2-6, with a tentative D call TRBD2 (5 bases). V lost 0 bases, J lost 4 bases, and 10 bases lay in between. CDR1 is LGHDT and CDR2 is YNNKEL in the germline V gene (reference sequence). The CDR3 spans 16 residues. The CDR3 spells CASSQDSGVGANVLTF. Written as DNA, the CDR3 is TGTGCCAGCAGCCAAGATTCCGGGGTAGGGGCCAACGTCCTGACTTTC. Full variable domain (rest looked up from reference TRBV3-1 and TRBJ2-6): DTAVSQTPKYLVTQMGNDKSIKCEQNLGHDTMYWYKQDSKKFLKIMFSYNNKELIINETVPNRFSPKSPDKAHLNLHINSLELGDSAVYFCASSQDSGVGANVLTFGAGSRLTVL.

This clonotype turned up a few times. V gene TRBV29-1 combines with J gene TRBJ1-2, with TRBD1 as a possible D gene (5 bases). Looked up from germline, CDR1 is SQVTM and CDR2 is ANQGSEA. The CDR3 is 11 amino acids. V was shortened by 8 bases and J by 9 bases, with 16 bases between the two germline ends. The CDR3 loop reads CSLGALPSYTF. The CDR3 DNA reads as TGCAGCTTAGGGGCCCTTCCAAGCTACACCTTC.

This sequence joins TRBV29-1 and TRBJ1-1, with a tentative D call TRBD1 (5 bases). The V gene's germline CDR1 is SQVTM and CDR2 ANQGSEA. The length of the CDR3 is 13 residues. Between the trimmed V and J ends, which lost 7 bases and 5 bases, there was a span of 17 bases. The CDR3 nucleotides are TGCAGCGCTATCGACGGGGGGATAACTGAAGCTTTCTTT. Encoded protein: CSAIDGGITEAFF.

This clonotype was seen just once. An end of the junction differs from the germline gene, which may be a read error. This chain links TRBV5-1 with TRBJ2-7, with 8 bases that match TRBD1. Germline V gene sequence: CDR1 SGHRS, CDR2 YFSETQ. This CDR3 is built from 14 residues. CDR3 in amino acids: CASSQQGGPYEQYF. CDR3 coding DNA: TGTGCCAGCAGCCAACAGGGGGGACCCTACGAGCAGTACTTC.

This clonotype occurred many times. V is TRBV24-1 and J is TRBJ1-1, with D possibly being TRBD1 (6 bases). The V end lost 4 bases, the J end lost 6 bases, and 17 bases lay between the germline ends. Germline values: CDR1 KGHDR, CDR2 SFDVKD. The CDR3 consists of 15 residues. The CDR3 DNA follows: TGTGCCACCAGTGACTCAGGGGCCCAAAGGGCTGAAGCTTTCTTT. Its protein product is CATSDSGAQRAEAFF.

Only one count was recorded for this clonotype. The V and J genes are TRBV5-1 and TRBJ2-7; 10 bases fit TRBD1. Germline V gives CDR1 SGHRS, CDR2 YFSETQ. This CDR3 region has 16 residues. V shed 4 bases and J 2 bases; nucleotides not matched to a gene: 9. The CDR3 here is CASSQTGTGAAYEQYF. The CDR3 DNA reads TGCGCCAGCAGCCAGACCGGGACAGGGGCCGCCTACGAGCAGTACTTC.

This chain joins TRBV20-1 and TRBJ2-7; 7 bases are a match to TRBD2. V dropped 3 bases and J dropped 4; count of bases not matched to a gene: 9. Germline V gene lookup returns CDR1 DFQATT and CDR2 SNEGSKA (reference sequence). The CDR3 is made up of 14 amino acids. The CDR3 sequence is CSARGEGRLYEQYF. The CDR3 coding sequence is TGCAGTGCTAGGGGGGAGGGCCGTTTATACGAGCAGTACTTC.

The chain carries TRBV15 and TRBJ2-7, with a weak D call TRBD2 (5 bases). V gave up 5 bases and J gave up 7 bases, with 9 bases separating them. Germline V gene sequence: CDR1 LNHNV, CDR2 YYDKDF (reference sequence). The CDR3 spans 11 residues. The CDR3 here is CATSLRGEQYF. CDR3 DNA sequence: TGTGCCACCAGCTTACGGGGTGAGCAGTACTTC.

The chain links TRBV6-1 to TRBJ1-4; D gene uncertain. V was shortened by 6 bases and J by 10 bases, with 18 bases between the two germline ends. Germline CDR1 reads MNHNS; CDR2 reads SASEGT. This CDR3 spans 14 amino acids. The chain's CDR3 is CASSEDVQEGKLFF. The CDR3 DNA reads TGTGCCAGCAGCGAGGACGTTCAGGAGGGAAAACTGTTTTTT.

The CDR3 protein is CASSPVPGGGANVLTF. In DNA form, the CDR3 reads TGCGCCAGCAGCCCCGTCCCCGGGGGGGGGGCCAACGTCCTGACTTTC. This sequence joins TRBV5-1 and TRBJ2-6; 7 nucleotides line up with TRBD2. The CDR3 length is 16 residues. V was pared by 4 bases and J by 4 bases, with 8 bases of the junction left unmatched. Germline loops: CDR1 SGHRS, CDR2 YFSETQ.

This clonotype was recorded only once. V gene TRBV20-1 combines with J gene TRBJ1-1; D gene unclear. The CDR3 consists of 15 residues. The V end lost 3 bases, the J end lost 3 bases, and 17 bases lay between the germline ends. CDR1 is DFQATT, CDR2 SNEGSKA, per germline (reference sequence). The CDR3 DNA sequence: TGCAGTGCTAGCGGAGGGCACGGTACACACACTGAAGCTTTCTTT. Its protein is CSASGGHGTHTEAFF.